Listed here is a single T cell receptor (beta chain). This entry comes from a study of regulatory T cells in long-lasting Graves disease. This CDR3 contains 12 residues. Time point indicated: persistent/refractory GD, antithyroid drugs over 5 years with positive TRAb. The TCR library was made from RNA that had been extracted from PBMCs in TRIzol. Library construction for TCR beta used iRepertoire HTBI primers and Arm-PCR of CDR3 regions. TCRdb used MiXCR to reprocess the multiplex PCR reads, holding one entry per CDR3 protein. The table records about 470,000 distinct CDR3 sequences, roughly 21% of them present only once.

This receptor was taken from a female donor with Graves disease. The rearrangement links TRBV12-3 or TRBV12-4 to TRBJ2-4; maybe TRBD2 (6 bases). The J call may be wrong; the DNA end is better matched by TRBJ2-1. The sample consisted of peripheral blood mononuclear cells (PBMCs), taken when the disease was refractory, from a patient treated with antithyroid drugs. The CDR3 DNA is TGTGCCAGCACCGCCTTAGCGCGGGGGCAGTTCTTC. Amino acids: CASTALARGQFF.